This TCR beta chain derives from a study of T and B cells in COVID-19 patients. Study-wide points: In COVID-19 patients, T cell receptor beta variable and joining gene use was reportedly strongly skewed. Active COVID-19 showed highly clonal TRB repertoires; recovery showed diversity and richness above healthy donors. No sequencing was yet done of CD4+, regulatory or CD8+ subsets, or of SARS-CoV-2-responsive or tetramer+ sorted cells.

TRB was amplified from about 250-500 ng of blood genomic DNA. A note on this clonotype: The antigen is undetermined.

This CDR3 is built from 17 residues. V dropped 2 bases and J dropped 1 base, with 18 bases sitting between them. Germline values: CDR1 DFQATT, CDR2 SNEGSKA (reference sequence). Multiplex PCR with BIOMED2 TRB-A/B primer pools amplified TRB rearrangements. Each CDR3 protein is one row after TCRdb ran MiXCR on the multiplex PCR reads. Among around 15,000 distinct CDR3 sequences listed, roughly 27% were seen once. The sample comprised blood. The receptor was derived from a human donor who had recovered from COVID-19. This sequence joins TRBV20-1 and TRBJ1-5; a weak D match, TRBD1 (6 bases). CDR3 sequence reads: CSARLGGRGRSNQPQHF. CDR3 coding DNA: TGCAGTGCTAGACTTGGAGGCAGGGGAAGGAGCAATCAGCCCCAGCATTTT.